These T cell receptor beta chains were read from a single sample in a study of T-cell reconstitution after alpha-beta-depleted transplantation in children. From the PCR reads, TCRdb called clonotypes with MiXCR, one entry per CDR3 protein. The sample yields about 500,000 distinct CDR3 sequences, approximately 32% seen once. Source: PBMCs from the stem cell graft donor, taken from the stem cell graft. Receptors originate from a human donor who donated a stem cell graft to a child with aplastic anemia. Each CDR3 is given with its conserved first and last residue. The order of the fields is J gene, clone size, D gene, V gene, CDR3 protein, CDR3 DNA. The D gene is left open where the match is weak. For some rows the clone size is stated as once, few or many, or as a class when expanded; others skip it.

j_gene: TRBJ2-1
abundance: few
d_gene: .
v_gene: TRBV7-2
CDR3aa: CASSRLVNEQFF
CDR3nt: TGTGCCAGCAGCCGACTAGTCAATGAGCAGTTCTTC

j_gene: TRBJ1-1
abundance: .
d_gene: .
v_gene: TRBV9
CDR3aa: CASSVDLLNTEAFF
CDR3nt: TGTGCCAGCAGCGTGGACCTCTTAAACACTGAAGCTTTCTTT

j_gene: TRBJ2-5
abundance: .
d_gene: .
v_gene: TRBV6-2/TRBV6-3
CDR3aa: CASNWRDYQETQYF
CDR3nt: TGTGCCAGCAATTGGCGGGACTACCAAGAGACCCAGTACTTC

j_gene: TRBJ2-4
abundance: few
d_gene: TRBD1
v_gene: TRBV5-4
CDR3aa: CASSLAGTGDAKNIQYF
CDR3nt: TGTGCCAGCAGCTTGGCAGGGACAGGGGATGCCAAAAACATTCAGTACTTC

j_gene: TRBJ2-5
abundance: .
d_gene: TRBD2
v_gene: TRBV29-1
CDR3aa: CSVPGLAGPRTQYF
CDR3nt: TGCAGCGTCCCGGGACTAGCGGGACCAAGGACCCAGTACTTC

j_gene: TRBJ1-1
abundance: .
d_gene: TRBD1
v_gene: TRBV7-2
CDR3aa: CASSTSNRGTEAFF
CDR3nt: TGTGCCAGCAGCACATCAAACAGGGGCACTGAAGCTTTCTTT

j_gene: TRBJ2-7
abundance: .
d_gene: .
v_gene: TRBV5-6
CDR3aa: CASSGARTSSYEQYF
CDR3nt: TGTGCCAGCAGCGGGGCGAGGACCTCTTCCTACGAGCAGTACTTC

j_gene: TRBJ2-7
abundance: many
d_gene: .
v_gene: TRBV24-1
CDR3aa: CATSWDLLSSYEQYF
CDR3nt: TGTGCCACCAGCTGGGACCTATTAAGCTCCTACGAGCAGTACTTC

j_gene: TRBJ1-5
abundance: few
d_gene: .
v_gene: TRBV7-6
CDR3aa: CASSLEGRDNQPQHF
CDR3nt: TGTGCCAGCAGCTTGGAAGGCAGGGATAATCAGCCCCAGCATTTT

j_gene: TRBJ2-2
abundance: .
d_gene: .
v_gene: TRBV7-6
CDR3aa: CASSLAQGWSGELFF
CDR3nt: TGTGCCAGCAGCTTAGCTCAGGGGTGGAGCGGGGAGCTGTTTTTT

j_gene: TRBJ1-1
abundance: few
d_gene: .
v_gene: TRBV10-1
CDR3aa: CASSERRTPNTEAFF
CDR3nt: TGCGCCAGCAGTGAGAGGCGGACTCCTAACACTGAAGCTTTCTTT

j_gene: TRBJ2-2
abundance: few
d_gene: TRBD2
v_gene: TRBV5-4
CDR3aa: CASRHRVLVAGETGELFF
CDR3nt: TGTGCCAGCAGACATCGTGTATTGGTAGCGGGAGAAACCGGGGAGCTGTTTTTT

j_gene: TRBJ1-6
abundance: .
d_gene: .
v_gene: TRBV3-1
CDR3aa: CASSQVLSAEGYSPLHF
CDR3nt: TGTGCCAGCAGCCAAGTTCTCTCCGCAGAAGGGTATTCACCCCTCCACTTT

j_gene: TRBJ2-2
abundance: .
d_gene: TRBD2
v_gene: TRBV28
CDR3aa: CASSPYTSGPFTGELFF
CDR3nt: TGTGCCAGCAGTCCCTATACTAGCGGGCCCTTCACCGGGGAGCTGTTTTTT

j_gene: TRBJ2-5
abundance: .
d_gene: .
v_gene: TRBV5-1
CDR3aa: CASSLAYGGETQYF
CDR3nt: TGCGCCAGCAGCTTGGCCTACGGGGGCGAGACCCAGTACTTC

j_gene: TRBJ1-4
abundance: .
d_gene: TRBD1
v_gene: TRBV7-6
CDR3aa: CASSLGSGGADEKLFF
CDR3nt: TGTGCCAGCAGCTTAGGATCAGGGGGGGCGGATGAAAAACTGTTTTTT

j_gene: TRBJ1-5
abundance: few
d_gene: .
v_gene: TRBV5-8
CDR3aa: CASSLVGAQPQHF
CDR3nt: TGTGCCAGCAGCTTGGTGGGGGCCCAGCCCCAGCATTTT

j_gene: TRBJ2-1
abundance: .
d_gene: TRBD2
v_gene: TRBV12-3/TRBV12-4
CDR3aa: CASSPLGAGGNNEQFF
CDR3nt: TGTGCCAGCAGTCCCCTCGGGGCGGGGGGGAACAATGAGCAGTTCTTC

j_gene: TRBJ2-3
abundance: .
d_gene: TRBD2
v_gene: TRBV29-1
CDR3aa: CSVQTSGTMADTQYF
CDR3nt: TGCAGCGTCCAGACTAGCGGGACTATGGCAGATACGCAGTATTTT

j_gene: TRBJ2-1
abundance: .
d_gene: TRBD2
v_gene: TRBV6-4
CDR3aa: CATRRGEGNEQFF
CDR3nt: TGTGCCACCCGGAGAGGGGAGGGCAATGAGCAGTTCTTC

j_gene: TRBJ2-5
abundance: .
d_gene: TRBD1
v_gene: TRBV5-6
CDR3aa: CASSLVTGVETQYF
CDR3nt: TGTGCCAGCAGCTTGGTTACAGGGGTAGAGACCCAGTACTTC

j_gene: TRBJ1-2
abundance: .
d_gene: TRBD1
v_gene: TRBV12-3/TRBV12-4
CDR3aa: CASSLPTGGVYGYTF
CDR3nt: TGTGCCAGCAGTTTGCCGACAGGGGGTGTCTATGGCTACACCTTC

j_gene: TRBJ2-2
abundance: .
d_gene: .
v_gene: TRBV20-1
CDR3aa: CSARPPLSANTGELFF
CDR3nt: TGCAGTGCTAGGCCCCCCCTGAGCGCGAACACCGGGGAGCTGTTTTTT